Listed here are 2 T cell receptor beta chains from one sample, sequenced in a study of T-cell reconstitution after alpha-beta-depleted transplantation in children. Preparation of the TCRbeta library was carried out with unique molecular identifiers. TCRdb analysed the PCR reads with MiXCR anew, one entry per CDR3 protein. This sample yields about 110,000 distinct CDR3 sequences, of which about 6.5% are seen a single time; roughly 25% belongs to the top ten. Sample: PBMCs, mostly from graft donor cells, taken 360 days after TCRalphabeta/CD19-depleted stem cell transplant. These receptor sequences come from a male patient aged 2 to 10 who had a stem cell transplant for acute lymphoblastic leukemia, so the T cells may come from the graft donor.

This clonotype showed up many times. The CDR3 region has the DNA TGTGCCAGCAGTTTAGGGTTAGCGGCACCCTACGAGCAGTACTTC. Translation gives CASSLGLAAPYEQYF. The rearrangement links TRBV28 to TRBJ2-7; a possible D gene is TRBD2 (6 bases). Germline-derived CDR1 and CDR2 are MDHEN and SYDVKM. This CDR3 is built from 15 residues. The germline V and J ends were trimmed by 2 bases and 2 bases, with 13 bases remaining between them. The variable domain in full, with the rest retrieved from reference TRBV28 and TRBJ2-7, is DVKVTQSSRYLVKRTGEKVFLECVQDMDHENMFWYRQDPGLGLRLIYFSYDVKMKEKGDIPEGYSVSREKKERFSLILESASTNQTSMYLCASSLGLAAPYEQYFGPGTRLTVT.

The table lists this clonotype with many counts. This chain uses TRBV11-2 with TRBJ2-5; TRBD2 matches at 7 bases. J gave up 4 bases and V 3 bases, and 8 bases lay outside the gene matches. Germline V gene data show CDR1 as SGHAT and CDR2 as FQNNGV. The CDR3 is 15 residues long. The CDR3 spells CASSFKAGEVETQYF. In DNA, the CDR3 is TGTGCCAGCAGCTTTAAGGCGGGAGAGGTAGAGACCCAGTACTTC.